The 30 T cell receptor beta chains presented below share a single source sample, sequenced in a study of T-cell reconstitution after alpha-beta-depleted transplantation in children. Researchers prepared the TCRbeta library using unique molecular identifiers, the study reports. One entry per CDR3 protein results from TCRdb running MiXCR on the PCR reads. The sample records hundreds of thousands of distinct CDR3 sequences, over 15% being singletons. The sample was PBMCs from the stem cell graft donor, taken from the stem cell graft. These receptor sequences come from a human donor who donated a stem cell graft to a child with acute myeloid leukemia.

The chain recombines TRBV5-1 with TRBJ2-7, with a tentative D call TRBD1 (5 bases). The CDR3 runs 13 residues. The V gene's germline CDR1 is SGHRS and CDR2 YFSETQ. Deletions cut 5 bases from V and 4 bases from J, with 13 bases between. The CDR3 nucleotides are TGCGCCAGCAGGGACGGACACGGATACGAGCAGTACTTC. Its protein product is CASRDGHGYEQYF.

This clonotype came up many times. The chain uses TRBV10-3 and TRBJ2-7; D may correspond to TRBD1 or TRBD2 (5 bases each). CDR1 and CDR2 from the germline V gene are ENHRY and SYGVKD. The CDR3 runs 16 residues. Trimming removed 0 bases at V and 3 bases at J, with 15 bases between. CDR3 region: CAISESNGASRYEQYF. The DNA of the CDR3 is TGTGCCATCAGTGAGTCGAACGGGGCGTCCCGCTACGAGCAGTACTTC.

This clonotype was seen more than once but under ten times. The chain uses TRBV15 and TRBJ2-1, with D perhaps matching TRBD2 (6 bases). Per germline, CDR1 LNHNV and CDR2 YYDKDF (reference sequence). The V end was cut by 0 bases, the J end by 4 bases, with 13 bases between. The CDR3 runs to 16 residues. In DNA, the CDR3 is TGTGCCACCAGCAGAGAGGGGGGACTTCTTTACAATGAGCAGTTCTTC. It codes for CATSREGGLLYNEQFF.

This clonotype was counted between two and nine times. This sequence joins TRBV20-1 and TRBJ2-7; D perhaps matches TRBD2 (5 bases). Between the trimmed V and J ends, which lost 5 bases and 1 base, there was a span of 15 bases. Germline V gene sequence: CDR1 DFQATT, CDR2 SNEGSKA (reference sequence). This CDR3 has 14 amino acids. DNA for the CDR3: TGCAGTGCTTCGTCTAGCATGGGATCCTACGAGCAGTACTTC. Translation gives CSASSSMGSYEQYF.

This clonotype has just one count. The rearrangement uses TRBV10-3 and TRBJ2-3, with TRBD1 matching over 8 bases. The V gene's germline CDR1 is ENHRY and CDR2 SYGVKD. J lost 0 bases, V lost 4 bases, and 9 bases had no gene match. The CDR3 runs 17 residues. The CDR3 reads CAISGLTGDRSTDTQYF. DNA of the CDR3: TGTGCCATCAGTGGGCTGACAGGGGATCGGAGCACAGATACGCAGTATTTT.

This clonotype has at least ten counts. This chain connects TRBV7-9 to TRBJ2-2; D remains ambiguous. The CDR3 sequence is 16 residues long. Trimming removed 2 bases at V and 0 bases at J, with 10 bases between. Germline V gene data show CDR1 as SEHNR and CDR2 as FQNEAQ (reference sequence). This chain's CDR3 is CASSLKGDANTGELFF. The CDR3 DNA is TGTGCCAGCAGCTTAAAAGGAGATGCGAACACCGGGGAGCTGTTTTTT.

A note on this clonotype: This may be a read error, as it is one base from a much larger clone. The V gene is TRBV9, the J gene TRBJ1-2; 10 positions match TRBD1. Germline V gene lookup returns CDR1 SGDLS and CDR2 YYNGEE. The CDR3 is made up of 15 amino acids. CDR3 sequence reads: CASSPRTGGTYGHTF. CDR3 nucleotide sequence: TGTGCCAGCAGCCCACGGACAGGGGGTACCTATGGCCACACCTTC. The full variable domain, in which reference TRBV9 and TRBJ1-2 provide the parts outside the CDR3, is DSGVTQTPKHLITATGQRVTLRCSPRSGDLSVYWYQQSLDQGLQFLIQYYNGEERAKGNILERFSAQQFPDLHSELNLSSLELGDSALYFCASSPRTGGTYGHTFGSGTRLTVV.

This clonotype has just a few counts. The rearrangement joins TRBV6-5 to TRBJ1-4, with D unresolved. V lost 5 bases and J lost 7, with 14 bases in between. Germline assignment: CDR1 MNHEY and CDR2 SVGAGI. CDR3 size: 14 residues. DNA for the CDR3: TGTGCCAGCAGTCCGGACGTTTGGGGTGAAAAACTGTTTTTT. Its translation: CASSPDVWGEKLFF.

This chain uses TRBV5-1 with TRBJ2-7, with D possibly matching TRBD1 (6 bases). The germline V gene encodes CDR1 SGHRS and CDR2 YFSETQ. The CDR3 is 14 residues long. V shed 7 bases and J shed 5 bases, with 19 bases lying between them. The DNA of the CDR3 is TGCGCCAGCTCCTCTCAGTACAGGGACGACGAGCAGTACGTC. This translates into CASSSQYRDDEQYV.

The chain joins TRBV7-9 to TRBJ1-2, with TRBD1 as a possible D gene (5 bases). The germline V and J ends were trimmed by 5 bases and 2 bases, with 15 bases remaining between them. Germline loops: CDR1 SEHNR, CDR2 FQNEAQ (reference sequence). This CDR3 has 15 amino acids. The CDR3 sequence: CASSPSDTSNYGYTF. The CDR3, as DNA: TGTGCCAGCAGCCCTTCGGACACCTCGAACTATGGCTACACCTTC.

The chain recombines TRBV13 with TRBJ1-1; no firm D call. Germline CDR1 and CDR2: PRHDT and FYEKMQ (reference sequence). The CDR3 spans 14 residues. The V and J ends lost 5 bases and 1 base respectively, with 11 bases between them. In DNA, the CDR3 is TGTGCCAGCAGCGATTGGGGTGGGAACACTGAAGCTTTCTTT. Its translation is CASSDWGGNTEAFF.

This clonotype showed up many times. The chain is built from TRBV7-2 and TRBJ2-6; D assignment may be TRBD1 or TRBD2 (5 bases each). Germline V CDR1 and CDR2: SGHTA, FQGNSA. CDR3 size: 15 residues. Trimming removed 5 bases from V and 0 bases from J, with 8 bases in between. The DNA of the CDR3 is TGTGCCAGCAGCCGGGGACGCTCTGGGGCCAACGTCCTGACTTTC. Protein product: CASSRGRSGANVLTF.

The table lists this clonotype with a few counts. This chain uses TRBV20-1 with TRBJ2-5, with D unclear. CDR1 and CDR2 (germline): DFQATT, SNEGSKA (reference sequence). The germline V and J ends were trimmed by 3 bases and 9 bases, with 17 bases remaining between them. The CDR3 spans 13 residues. CDR3 protein: CSASLVTKRPQYF. CDR3 coding DNA: TGCAGTGCTAGTTTGGTGACCAAGAGACCCCAGTACTTC.

Comments on this clonotype: This may be a read error, as it is one base from a much larger clone. Here the CDR3 omits its conserved ending phenylalanine or tryptophan, so a read error is the likely source. The chain links TRBV25-1 to TRBJ1-2, with D perhaps matching TRBD1 (6 bases). This CDR3 region has 13 residues. In germline, CDR1 is MGHDK, CDR2 SYGVNS. Trimming removed 2 bases from V and 4 bases from J, with 8 bases in between. The CDR3 protein is CASSEDRPYGYTS. The DNA for the CDR3 is TGTGCCAGCAGTGAAGACAGGCCCTATGGCTACACCTCC.

CDR3 bases: TGCGCCAGCAGCTTGGACCCACAGGGGGCGCGGAGTGGCTACACCTTC. Protein sequence: CASSLDPQGARSGYTF. This sequence joins TRBV5-1 and TRBJ1-2; 9 positions match TRBD1. Trimming removed 0 bases from V and 7 bases from J; junction bases left unmatched: 10. CDR1 SGHRS and CDR2 YFSETQ come from the germline V gene. The CDR3 has 16 residues.

This clonotype was seen more than once but under ten times. The CDR3 nucleotides read TGTGCCAGCAGCGTATTCGGGTTGGATAATTCACCCCTCCACTTT. Encoded protein: CASSVFGLDNSPLHF. This chain connects TRBV9 to TRBJ1-6; no clear D. In germline, CDR1 is SGDLS, CDR2 YYNGEE. CDR3 length: 15 amino acids. V was pared by 1 base and J by 5 bases, with 10 bases between.

This clonotype was seen repeatedly, ten times or more. The chain combines TRBV20-1 with TRBJ2-7; TRBD2 matches at 7 bases. The germline CDR1 and CDR2 sequences are DFQATT and SNEGSKA (reference sequence). V lost 0 bases, J lost 0 bases, and 5 bases stayed unmatched. This CDR3 spans 15 amino acids. As DNA, the CDR3 is TGCAGTGCTAGAGATAGCGGGCCGAGCTCCTACGAGCAGTACTTC. Its translation is CSARDSGPSSYEQYF.

The V gene is TRBV9, the J gene TRBJ2-7; 10 bases are shared with TRBD2. Germline lookup yields CDR1 SGDLS and CDR2 YYNGEE. The CDR3 covers 15 residues. The J segment lost 4 bases and the V segment lost 2 bases, leaving 6 bases of the junction unmatched. CDR3 DNA sequence: TGTGCCAGCAGCGTTGGGACTAGCGCCCAGTACGAGCAGTACTTC. It codes for CASSVGTSAQYEQYF. Looking up the rest from reference TRBV9 and TRBJ2-7 gives the full variable domain: DSGVTQTPKHLITATGQRVTLRCSPRSGDLSVYWYQQSLDQGLQFLIQYYNGEERAKGNILERFSAQQFPDLHSELNLSSLELGDSALYFCASSVGTSAQYEQYFGPGTRLTVT.

This clonotype was observed a handful of times. This chain uses TRBV7-9 with TRBJ2-7; TRBD1 matches at 7 bases. V shed 1 base, J shed 7 bases, and the junction held 7 bases outside the gene matches. This CDR3 comprises 14 residues. CDR1 is SEHNR and CDR2 is FQNEAQ in the germline V gene (reference sequence). This CDR3 reads CASSLGGQAVEQYV. The CDR3 DNA sequence: TGTGCCAGCAGCTTAGGAGGACAGGCAGTAGAGCAGTACGTC.

There are a few counts of this clonotype. The chain combines TRBV5-1 with TRBJ2-7; 8 nucleotides line up with TRBD1. This CDR3 is 13 amino acids long. Germline V lookup: CDR1 SGHRS, CDR2 YFSETQ. V lost 4 bases, J lost 6 bases, and 6 bases stayed unmatched. CDR3 residues: CASSKDRVGEQYF. The CDR3 nucleotides read TGCGCCAGCAGCAAGGACAGGGTAGGCGAGCAGTACTTC.

This clonotype was counted at least ten times. The genes are TRBV7-2 and TRBJ2-3; D may be TRBD1 or TRBD2 (5 bases each). Trimming removed 2 bases from V and 2 bases from J, with 14 bases in between. From germline, CDR1 is SGHTA and CDR2 FQGNSA. There are 16 residues in the CDR3. CDR3: CASSLNWGKYTDTQYF. The CDR3 DNA reads as TGTGCCAGCAGCTTAAACTGGGGGAAATACACAGATACGCAGTATTTT.

This clonotype was counted at least ten times. The chain's CDR3 is CASRTDLYTEAFF. DNA of the CDR3: TGTGCCAGCAGGACCGACCTATACACTGAAGCTTTCTTT. V usage is TRBV7-2 and J usage is TRBJ1-1; D remains unclear. Germline assignment: CDR1 SGHTA and CDR2 FQGNSA. V lost 6 bases and J 3 bases, leaving 11 bases between the germline ends. The CDR3 has 13 amino acids.

The genes are TRBV5-1 and TRBJ1-1; D might be TRBD1 (6 bases). CDR3 length equals 15 residues. V dropped 1 base and J dropped 1 base, with 11 bases sitting between them. Per germline, CDR1 SGHRS and CDR2 YFSETQ. CDR3 loop: CASSLPGTTNTEAFF. The CDR3 nucleotides read TGCGCCAGCAGCTTGCCTGGGACAACGAACACTGAAGCTTTCTTT.

This chain links TRBV9 with TRBJ2-5; perhaps TRBD1 as D (5 bases). V lost 0 bases, J lost 7 bases, and 13 bases lay in between. This CDR3 spans 14 amino acids. CDR1 and CDR2 (germline): SGDLS, YYNGEE. This CDR3 reads CASSVEGEIWTQYF. The DNA of the CDR3 is TGTGCCAGCAGCGTAGAAGGGGAAATCTGGACCCAGTACTTC. Full variable domain (rest looked up from reference TRBV9 and TRBJ2-5): DSGVTQTPKHLITATGQRVTLRCSPRSGDLSVYWYQQSLDQGLQFLIQYYNGEERAKGNILERFSAQQFPDLHSELNLSSLELGDSALYFCASSVEGEIWTQYFGPGTRLLVL.

This clonotype was counted at least ten times. The genes are TRBV5-1 and TRBJ2-2; TRBD2 aligns across 7 bases. V dropped 4 bases and J dropped 0; count of bases not matched to a gene: 6. Germline values: CDR1 SGHRS, CDR2 YFSETQ. The CDR3 spans 16 residues. The CDR3, as DNA: TGCGCCAGCAGCCCCCGCGGGAGCACGAACACCGGGGAGCTGTTTTTT. Its protein product is CASSPRGSTNTGELFF.

This chain joins TRBV28 and TRBJ1-2; TRBD1 aligns across 10 bases. Germline V gives CDR1 MDHEN, CDR2 SYDVKM. The CDR3 length is 17 residues. With 1 base clipped from V and 6 bases from J, the junction kept 11 bases outside the gene matches. The CDR3 loop reads CASSLFSGTGVRDGYTF. CDR3 nucleotide sequence: TGTGCCAGCAGTTTATTTTCGGGGACAGGGGTTCGTGATGGCTACACCTTC.

There are many counts of this clonotype. The gene calls are TRBV20-1 and TRBJ1-1; D not resolved. Germline V gene lookup returns CDR1 DFQATT and CDR2 SNEGSKA (reference sequence). Trimming left V 5 bases short and J 6 bases short, with 7 bases between. This CDR3 has 10 residues. The CDR3 is CSAEPAEAFF. The DNA for the CDR3 is TGCAGTGCTGAGCCCGCTGAAGCTTTCTTT.

The chain couples TRBV5-4 to TRBJ2-1; 12 nucleotides align to TRBD2. CDR3 length: 19 residues. Germline lookup yields CDR1 SGHNT and CDR2 YYREEE (reference sequence). V gave up 0 bases and J gave up 4 bases; unmatched junction bases: 11. The CDR3 here is CASSLGLAGGNYLYNEQFF. CDR3 nucleotides: TGTGCCAGCAGCTTGGGTCTAGCGGGGGGGAACTACCTTTACAATGAGCAGTTCTTC.

A few counts support this clonotype. The chain joins TRBV5-1 to TRBJ2-7, with D perhaps TRBD2 (5 bases). Germline V gene data show CDR1 as SGHRS and CDR2 as YFSETQ. Trimming removed 0 bases at V and 6 bases at J, with 10 bases between. The CDR3 totals 13 residues. For the CDR3, the DNA is TGCGCCAGCAGCTTGGATCTGGGGAGCGAGCAGTACTTC. Translation: CASSLDLGSEQYF.

This clonotype occurred many times. This chain links TRBV20-1 with TRBJ2-1, with D perhaps matching TRBD2 (6 bases). The germline V gene encodes CDR1 DFQATT and CDR2 SNEGSKA (reference sequence). The V gene lost 4 bases and the J gene lost 4 bases, with 14 bases spanning the gap. This CDR3 is built from 14 residues. CDR3 protein: CSAMGGTTYNEQFF. The CDR3 DNA is TGCAGTGCTATGGGCGGGACGACGTACAATGAGCAGTTCTTC.